Given below is one T cell receptor (beta chain) in context. What it binds is unknown. The data stem from a study of human versus mouse CDR3 diversity and MHC coevolution. Study at large: Reportedly, immunoSEQ detects one in 200,000 T cells with minimized PCR bias. Valid reads per sample ranged from roughly 5.5 x 10^6 to 1.7 x 10^7. Study results and caveats: Humans had the largest estimated TCR beta repertoire, about 1.6 million clonotypes.

Naive CD4 T cells, CD45RO-negative and CD62L-positive, were flow-sorted from PBMCs. Clones were read by immunoSEQ multiplex PCR, and TCRdb kept only the in-frame ones, dropping some. The sample shows some 82,000 clones, just under 95% of them seen only once. The specimen sequenced was naive CD4+ T cells from blood. The subset: CD45RO-negative CD62L-positive naive CD4 T cells. The clonotype comes from a person aged 25-75 years in good health.

The CDR3 sequence: CASSPETGFGSPLHF. CDR3 in DNA: TGTGCCAGCAGCCCCGAGACAGGATTCGGTTCACCCCTCCACTTT. This chain uses TRBV7-2 with TRBJ1-6, with a tentative D call TRBD1 (6 bases). CDR3 size: 15 residues. Germline CDR1 is SGHTA and CDR2 is FQGNSA. Trimming cost V 5 bases and J 9 bases, with 17 bases left between them.